Shown below are 10 T cell receptor beta chains from a single sample sequenced in a study of cytomegalovirus exposure and HLA in healthy donors. TCRdb keeps only in-frame clones here, not all; method: immunoSEQ multiplex PCR. The repertoire has about 98,000 clones, more than 85% of them found once; the top ten carry approximately 6.3%. Sequenced material: PBMCs. The receptors stem from a man between 18 and 29 years old in good health and CMV-seropositive.

The chain recombines TRBV29-1 with TRBJ2-5; 10 nucleotides line up with TRBD1. The CDR3 contains 14 residues. The junction had 8 bases not matched to a gene; V was cut back by 6 bases and J by 4 bases. The germline V gene has CDR1 SQVTM and CDR2 ANQGSEA. This chain's CDR3 is CSVRQGAVSETQYF. The CDR3 coding sequence is TGCAGCGTCCGACAGGGGGCCGTTTCAGAGACCCAGTACTTC.

The chain uses TRBV7-6 and TRBJ2-7; D remains ambiguous. CDR1 is SGHVS and CDR2 is FNYEAQ in the germline V gene. V gave up 1 base and J gave up 1 base, with 11 bases separating them. The CDR3 covers 15 residues. CDR3 bases: TGTGCCAGCAGCTTAGATCCAGGTCATTCCTACGAGCAGTACTTC. This sequence encodes CASSLDPGHSYEQYF.

CDR3 bases: TGTGCCAGTAAATCCGGGGACAGGGGGCTAGATGAAAAACTGTTTTTT. It is translated as CASKSGDRGLDEKLFF. The V gene is TRBV19, the J gene TRBJ1-4, with 12 bases that match TRBD1. The J segment lost 6 bases and the V segment lost 7 bases, leaving 9 bases of the junction unmatched. CDR3 length: 16 amino acids. Germline CDR1 and CDR2: LNHDA and SQIVND (reference sequence).

The J gene is TRBJ2-7, the V gene TRBV6-1, with 9 bases matching TRBD1. In germline, CDR1 is MNHNS, CDR2 SASEGT. V was clipped by 5 bases and J by 3 bases; unmatched bases: 5. The CDR3 covers 14 residues. CDR3 protein: CASSIRDRVYEQYF. The CDR3 DNA is TGTGCCAGCAGTATCCGGGACAGGGTCTACGAGCAGTACTTC.

The genes are TRBV7-3 and TRBJ2-2, with 9 bases aligning to TRBD1. The length of the CDR3 is 16 residues. V shed 5 bases and J 5 bases; nucleotides not matched to a gene: 9. CDR1 is SGHTA and CDR2 is FQGTGA in the germline V gene. The CDR3 region is CASSRPGTGYTGELFF. CDR3 nucleotide sequence: TGTGCCAGCAGCAGACCCGGGACAGGGTATACCGGGGAGCTGTTTTTT.

J is TRBJ1-5 and V is TRBV19, with 10 bases matching TRBD1. With 6 bases clipped from V and 3 bases from J, the junction kept 5 bases outside the gene matches. The germline CDR1 and CDR2 sequences are LNHDA and SQIVND (reference sequence). The CDR3 covers 15 residues. The chain's CDR3 is CASSPGQGHNQPQHF. The CDR3 DNA reads as TGTGCCAGTAGCCCGGGACAGGGGCACAATCAGCCCCAGCATTTT.

The CDR3 is CASSRTGGDEQFF. The CDR3 region has the DNA TGTGCCAGCAGCCGGACAGGGGGCGACGAGCAGTTCTTC. J is TRBJ2-1 and V is TRBV4-2; 11 nucleotides agree with TRBD1. Germline assignment: CDR1 LGHNA and CDR2 YNFKEQ. The CDR3 is made up of 13 amino acids. V trimming: 4 bases; J trimming: 10 bases; junction bases outside the gene matches: 3.

The CDR3 is CASSYGRGRVNEQFF. CDR3 nucleotides: TGTGCCAGCAGTTACGGTAGGGGGCGAGTCAATGAGCAGTTCTTC. This chain joins TRBV6-5 and TRBJ2-1; 7 nucleotides align to TRBD1. Germline V gene data show CDR1 as MNHEY and CDR2 as SVGAGI. The junction had 7 bases not matched to a gene; V was cut back by 2 bases and J by 6 bases. The CDR3 has 15 residues.

The chain uses TRBV27 and TRBJ2-2, with 7 bases that match TRBD1. This CDR3 has 16 residues. Unmatched junction bases numbered 10, after V lost 3 bases and J lost 6 bases. The germline V gene encodes CDR1 MNHEY and CDR2 SMNVEV (reference sequence). The chain's CDR3 is CASSLGDRAYAGELFF. The CDR3 nucleotides are TGTGCCAGCAGTTTGGGCGACAGGGCATACGCCGGGGAGCTGTTTTTT.

This clone occurred once. J is TRBJ1-1 and V is TRBV4-3, with TRBD1 identical over 7 bases. Germline V gene lookup returns CDR1 LGHNA and CDR2 YSLEER. The ends lost 2 bases at V and 8 bases at J; junction bases unmatched: 5. The CDR3 runs to 13 residues. The CDR3 DNA sequence: TGCGCCAGCAGCCAATTACAGGGGTGGGAAGCTTTCTTT. Amino acids: CASSQLQGWEAFF.